This T cell receptor (beta chain) derives from a study of neoadjuvant nivolumab and ipilimumab in lung cancer. Sequencing used immunoSEQ multiplex PCR; TCRdb keeps in-frame clones, though not all of them. The top ten hold about 5.2% of the sample, which has 30,000 or so clones, nearly 85% seen once. The CDR3 covers 14 residues. V was clipped by 6 bases and J by 1 base, with 12 bases between them. Germline V gene data show CDR1 as SNHLY and CDR2 as FYNNEI. This TCR came from an adult with non-small cell lung cancer. The rearrangement links TRBV2 to TRBJ1-1; possible D gene TRBD1, 6 bases. The sequences come from tumor tissue, collected after neoadjuvant nivolumab, alone or with ipilimumab, at or shortly before surgery. DNA for the CDR3: TGTGCCAGCAGCGAAACAGGGCCGAACACTGAAGCTTTCTTT. Its translation is CASSETGPNTEAFF.